Shown below are 11 T cell receptor beta chains from a single sample sequenced in a study of cytomegalovirus exposure and HLA in healthy donors. The PCR contained 60 Vbeta and 13 Jbeta primers. Method: immunoSEQ multiplex PCR; TCRdb's copy keeps in-frame clones and lacks some. The table shows about 210,000 clones, with around four fifths occurring only once. Sequencing input: PBMCs. These receptors came from a woman between 45 and 65 years old in good health and CMV-seropositive.

This sequence joins TRBV5-1 and TRBJ2-1; 12 bases line up with TRBD2. Germline CDR1 SGHRS, CDR2 YFSETQ. V lost 4 bases, J lost 4 bases, and 3 bases stayed unmatched. This CDR3 has 15 amino acids. DNA of the CDR3: TGCGCCAGCAGCCCCGGGACTAGCGGGTACAATGAGCAGTTCTTC. It codes for CASSPGTSGYNEQFF.

This clone came up a few times. The genes are TRBV6-8 and TRBJ1-1; weak D call: TRBD1 (6 bases). The CDR3 extends over 14 amino acids. The V end was cut by 6 bases, the J end by 2 bases, with 13 bases between. The germline gives CDR1 MNHGY, CDR2 SAAAGT. CDR3 sequence reads: CASSLRTENTEAFF. As DNA, the CDR3 is TGTGCCAGCAGCCTCAGGACAGAAAACACTGAAGCTTTCTTT.

Here the CDR3 reads CASSLDRGKGGELFF. In nucleotides, the CDR3 is TGTGCCAGCAGCTTGGACAGGGGCAAGGGCGGGGAGCTGTTTTTT. The V gene is TRBV5-8, the J gene TRBJ2-2; 7 nucleotides align to TRBD1. The germline CDR1 and CDR2 sequences are SGHTS and YDEGEE. This CDR3 is 15 amino acids long. V was clipped by 0 bases and J by 7 bases; unmatched bases: 6. The full variable domain, with the rest looked up from reference TRBV5-8 and TRBJ2-2, is EAGVTQSPTHLIKTRGQQATLRCSPISGHTSVYWYQQALGLGLQFLLWYDEGEERNRGNFPPRFSGRQFPNYSSELNVNALELEDSALYLCASSLDRGKGGELFFGEGSRLTVL.

V and J are TRBV28 and TRBJ2-3; D may be TRBD1 (6 bases). CDR1 MDHEN and CDR2 SYDVKM come from the germline V gene. The CDR3 extends over 15 amino acids. Deletions cut 5 bases from V and 0 bases from J, with 12 bases between. In nucleotides, the CDR3 is TGTGCCAGCAGTGTTCCGGACAGTAGCACAGATACGCAGTATTTT. Amino acids: CASSVPDSSTDTQYF.

The chain carries TRBV6-1 and TRBJ2-2; tentatively, D is TRBD1 (7 bases). This CDR3 comprises 15 residues. The germline V gene encodes CDR1 MNHNS and CDR2 SASEGT. The V end was cut by 4 bases, the J end by 3 bases, with 12 bases between. The CDR3 DNA reads TGTGCCAGCAGTGGCGGGACAGCCTACACCGGGGAGCTGTTTTTT. Its translation is CASSGGTAYTGELFF.

The chain couples TRBV30 to TRBJ1-5; maybe TRBD1 (5 bases). This CDR3 region has 15 residues. Germline CDR1 GTSNPN, CDR2 SVGIG (reference sequence). Trimming took off 2 bases at V and 6 bases at J, with 17 bases between the two ends. The CDR3 reads CAWSTSGGGAQPQHF. CDR3 bases: TGTGCCTGGAGTACTTCCGGAGGCGGGGCTCAGCCCCAGCATTTT.

In nucleotides, the CDR3 is TGTGCCAGTACCCGGACAGGGGGTGGTGAAAAACTGTTTTTT. Translated, it gives CASTRTGGGEKLFF. The chain uses TRBV18 and TRBJ1-4; 10 bases match TRBD1. The V and J ends lost 9 bases and 7 bases, in that order; junction bases with no gene match: 8. This CDR3 is 14 amino acids long. CDR1 and CDR2 from the germline V gene are KGHSH and LQKENI. Full variable domain (outside the CDR3, taken from reference TRBV18 and TRBJ1-4): NAGVMQNPRHLVRRRGQEARLRCSPMKGHSHVYWYRQLPEEGLKFMVYLQKENIIDESGMPKERFSAEFPKEGPSILRIQQVVRGDSAAYFCASTRTGGGEKLFFGSGTQLSVL.

The chain recombines TRBV19 with TRBJ1-5; the D is unclear. The CDR3 length is 15 residues. The ends were cut back, 3 bases at V and 1 base at J, with 10 bases in the middle. CDR1 is LNHDA and CDR2 is SQIVND in the germline V gene (reference sequence). The CDR3 DNA follows: TGTGCCAGTAGTATTCTAGGAGAAAGCAATCAGCCCCAGCATTTT. Amino acid sequence: CASSILGESNQPQHF.

J is TRBJ1-1 and V is TRBV10-3; D might be TRBD1 (6 bases). Trimming took off 5 bases at V and 1 base at J, with 8 bases between the two ends. This CDR3 region has 13 residues. The germline gives CDR1 ENHRY, CDR2 SYGVKD. The CDR3 reads CAISSRGNTEAFF. In DNA form, the CDR3 reads TGTGCCATCAGTAGCAGGGGGAACACTGAAGCTTTCTTT.

J is TRBJ1-1 and V is TRBV7-2; D is unclear. CDR1 and CDR2 (germline): SGHTA, FQGNSA. Trimming removed 1 base at V and 0 bases at J, with 6 bases between. The CDR3 length is 14 residues. CDR3 residues: CASSLGQLNTEAFF. The CDR3 region has the DNA TGTGCCAGCAGCTTAGGGCAGTTGAACACTGAAGCTTTCTTT.

CDR3 bases: TGTGCCAGCAGCTTGGATCCCAGGGAAAACACTGAAGCTTTCTTT. This translates into CASSLDPRENTEAFF. The J gene is TRBJ1-1, the V gene TRBV5-6, with D possibly matching TRBD1 (5 bases). V shed 0 bases and J shed 2 bases, with 11 bases lying between them. This CDR3 contains 15 residues. Germline V gives CDR1 SGHDT, CDR2 YYEEEE. The full variable domain, with the rest looked up from reference TRBV5-6 and TRBJ1-1, is DAGVTQSPTHLIKTRGQQVTLRCSPKSGHDTVSWYQQALGQGPQFIFQYYEEEERQRGNFPDRFSGHQFPNYSSELNVNALLLGDSALYLCASSLDPRENTEAFFGQGTRLTVV.